Below are 5 T cell receptor beta chains sequenced from a single sample in a study of shared clonotypes between healthy human individuals. The protocol was immunoSEQ multiplex PCR, while the TCRdb copy is restricted to in-frame clones and leaves out a portion. Altogether some 2,400,000 clones are present, around 95% being singletons, with the ten largest covering roughly 0.13%. The sequencing input was naive CD4+ T cells sorted from blood. Subset reported: CD45RA+ positively selected. All receptors come from a man aged 18 to 30 in good health.

The V call is TRBV5-1, the J call TRBJ2-7; TRBD1 matches 10 bases. V lost 3 bases and J lost 2; bases outside the gene matches: 14. The CDR3 totals 18 residues. CDR1 is SGHRS and CDR2 is YFSETQ in the germline V gene. The CDR3 sequence is CASSYPGTGDSVTYEQYF. The CDR3 bases are TGCGCCAGCAGCTATCCCGGGACAGGGGATTCTGTGACCTACGAGCAGTACTTC.

The chain carries TRBV29-1 and TRBJ2-3; 9 nucleotides agree with TRBD1. The CDR3 sequence is 16 residues long. Germline V gives CDR1 SQVTM, CDR2 ANQGSEA. The V and J ends lost 3 bases and 1 base, in that order; junction bases with no gene match: 8. CDR3 sequence: CSVDRSTGGGTDTQYF. As DNA, the CDR3 is TGCAGCGTTGATCGGTCGACAGGGGGAGGCACAGATACGCAGTATTTT.

The chain combines TRBV27 with TRBJ2-1; 8 positions match TRBD2. The CDR3 is 15 residues long. The junction had 8 bases not matched to a gene; V was cut back by 2 bases and J by 8 bases. The V gene's germline CDR1 is MNHEY and CDR2 SMNVEV (reference sequence). The CDR3 nucleotides are TGTGCCAGCAGTTTAACCGGGGGGGCCGTTTATGAGCAGTTCTTC. Protein sequence: CASSLTGGAVYEQFF.

The V gene is TRBV7-9, the J gene TRBJ2-7; D gene unclear. The CDR3 loop spans 15 amino acids. V was shortened by 5 bases and J by 0 bases, with 14 bases between the two germline ends. The germline gives CDR1 SEHNR, CDR2 FQNEAQ (reference sequence). Here the CDR3 reads CASSTTGKVSYEQYF. CDR3 in DNA: TGTGCCAGCAGCACCACCGGCAAGGTCTCCTACGAGCAGTACTTC.

CDR3 sequence reads: CASGIGVMGQPQHF. For the CDR3, the DNA is TGTGCCAGCGGAATAGGGGTGATGGGTCAGCCCCAGCATTTT. The J gene is TRBJ1-5, the V gene TRBV27, with D maybe TRBD1 (5 bases). This CDR3 spans 14 amino acids. CDR1 and CDR2 (germline): MNHEY, SMNVEV (reference sequence). V lost 8 bases to trimming and J lost 6 bases, with 17 bases between them.